This entry is about one T cell receptor (beta chain). This sample was taken from a study of blood T cell repertoires in COVID-19. Study details: Acute and convalescent COVID-19 samples came from the United States, Italy and Spain. Sources were T cells, B-cell-depleted T cells, or PBMCs; the material itself was cDNA or gDNA.

In the source study's methods: Using reference gene primer amplification, nucleated cell counts were estimated. Assay used: immunoSEQ multiplex PCR; TCRdb lists only in-frame clones, some missing. V and J calls and clone size follow that table, whereas D and trimming were derived from the DNA. The table lists nearly 55,000 clones, about three quarters of them singletons. V was trimmed by 6 bases and J by 8 bases, leaving 16 bases between them. CDR1 is LNHDA and CDR2 is SQIVND in the germline V gene (reference sequence). CDR3 size: 13 residues. V gene TRBV19 combines with J gene TRBJ1-2, with D maybe TRBD1 (6 bases). The sample consisted of peripheral blood. This receptor was taken from a human donor with active or convalescent COVID-19. The donor label of this sample is uncertain. CDR3 sequence reads: CASRGGAFKGYTF. As DNA, the CDR3 is TGTGCCAGTAGAGGGGGGGCTTTTAAGGGCTACACCTTC. Variable domain in full (rest from reference TRBV19 and TRBJ1-2): DGGITQSPKYLFRKEGQNVTLSCEQNLNHDAMYWYRQDPGQGLRLIYYSQIVNDFQKGDIAEGYSVSREKKESFPLTVTSAQKNPTAFYLCASRGGAFKGYTFGSGTRLTVV.